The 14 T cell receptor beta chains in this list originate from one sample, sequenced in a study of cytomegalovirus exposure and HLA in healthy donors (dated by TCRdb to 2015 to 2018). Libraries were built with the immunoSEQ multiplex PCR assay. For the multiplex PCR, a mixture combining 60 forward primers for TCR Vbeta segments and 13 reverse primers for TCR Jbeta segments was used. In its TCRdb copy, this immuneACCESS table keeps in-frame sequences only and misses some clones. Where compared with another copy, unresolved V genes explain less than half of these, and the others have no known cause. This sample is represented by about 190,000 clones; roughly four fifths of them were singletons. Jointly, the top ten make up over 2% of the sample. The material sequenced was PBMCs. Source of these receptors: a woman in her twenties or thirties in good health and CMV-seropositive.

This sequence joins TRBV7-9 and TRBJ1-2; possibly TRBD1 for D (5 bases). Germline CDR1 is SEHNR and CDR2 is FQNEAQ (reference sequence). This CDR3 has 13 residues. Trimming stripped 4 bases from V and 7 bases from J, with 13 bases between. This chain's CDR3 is CASSSRGVAGYTF. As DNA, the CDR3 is TGTGCCAGCAGCTCTCGGGGGGTCGCTGGCTACACCTTC.

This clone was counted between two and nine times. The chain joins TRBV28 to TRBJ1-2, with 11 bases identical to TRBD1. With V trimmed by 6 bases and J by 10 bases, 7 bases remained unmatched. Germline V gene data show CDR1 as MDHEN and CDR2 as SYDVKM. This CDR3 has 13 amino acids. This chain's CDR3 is CASSPGQGAHYTF. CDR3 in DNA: TGTGCCAGCAGCCCTGGACAGGGGGCCCACTACACCTTC.

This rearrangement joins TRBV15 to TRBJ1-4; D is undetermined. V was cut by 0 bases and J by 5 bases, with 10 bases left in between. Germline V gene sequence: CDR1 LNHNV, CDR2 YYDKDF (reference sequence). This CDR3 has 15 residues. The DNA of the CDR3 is TGTGCCACCAGCAGAGATGCGAAGCCAAATGAAAAACTGTTTTTT. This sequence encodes CATSRDAKPNEKLFF. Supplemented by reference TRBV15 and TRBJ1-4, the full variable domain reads DAMVIQNPRYQVTQFGKPVTLSCSQTLNHNVMYWYQQKSSQAPKLLFHYYDKDFNNEADTPDNFQSRRPNTSFCFLDIRSPGLGDTAMYLCATSRDAKPNEKLFFGSGTQLSVL.

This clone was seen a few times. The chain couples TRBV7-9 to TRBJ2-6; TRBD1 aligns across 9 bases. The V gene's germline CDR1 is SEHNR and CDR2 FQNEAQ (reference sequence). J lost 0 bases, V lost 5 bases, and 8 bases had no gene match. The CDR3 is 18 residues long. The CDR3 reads CASSRPGTGISGANVLTF. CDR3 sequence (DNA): TGTGCCAGCAGCCGTCCCGGGACAGGGATCTCTGGGGCCAACGTCCTGACTTTC.

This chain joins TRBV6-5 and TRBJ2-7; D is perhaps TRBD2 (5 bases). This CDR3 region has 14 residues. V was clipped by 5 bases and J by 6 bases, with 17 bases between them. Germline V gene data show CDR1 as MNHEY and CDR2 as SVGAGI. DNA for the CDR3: TGTGCCAGCAGTGCTCCGGGATTTTGGGGCGAGCAGTACTTC. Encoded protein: CASSAPGFWGEQYF.

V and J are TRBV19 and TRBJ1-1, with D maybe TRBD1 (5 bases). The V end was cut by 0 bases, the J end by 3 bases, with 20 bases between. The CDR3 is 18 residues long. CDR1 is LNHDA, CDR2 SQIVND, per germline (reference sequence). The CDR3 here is CASSIDGRAAGRDTEAFF. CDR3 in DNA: TGTGCCAGTAGTATAGATGGAAGGGCGGCAGGGAGGGACACTGAAGCTTTCTTT. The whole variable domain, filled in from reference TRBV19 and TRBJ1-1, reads DGGITQSPKYLFRKEGQNVTLSCEQNLNHDAMYWYRQDPGQGLRLIYYSQIVNDFQKGDIAEGYSVSREKKESFPLTVTSAQKNPTAFYLCASSIDGRAAGRDTEAFFGQGTRLTVV.

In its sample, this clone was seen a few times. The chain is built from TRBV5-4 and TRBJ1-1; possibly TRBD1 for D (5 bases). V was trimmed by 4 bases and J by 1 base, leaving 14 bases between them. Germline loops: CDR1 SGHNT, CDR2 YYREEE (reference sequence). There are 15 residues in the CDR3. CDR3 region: CASSLGGKGNTEAFF. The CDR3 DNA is TGTGCCAGCAGCCTTGGGGGGAAGGGGAACACTGAAGCTTTCTTT. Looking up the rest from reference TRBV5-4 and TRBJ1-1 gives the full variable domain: ETGVTQSPTHLIKTRGQQVTLRCSSQSGHNTVSWYQQALGQGPQFIFQYYREEENGRGNFPPRFSGLQFPNYSSELNVNALELDDSALYLCASSLGGKGNTEAFFGQGTRLTVV.

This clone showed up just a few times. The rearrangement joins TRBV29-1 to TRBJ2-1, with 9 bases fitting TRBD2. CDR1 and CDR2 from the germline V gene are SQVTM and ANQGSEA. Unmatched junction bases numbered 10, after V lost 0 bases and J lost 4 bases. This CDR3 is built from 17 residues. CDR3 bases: TGCAGCGTTGAAGATTTAGCGGGAGCAACCCCTTACAATGAGCAGTTCTTC. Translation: CSVEDLAGATPYNEQFF.

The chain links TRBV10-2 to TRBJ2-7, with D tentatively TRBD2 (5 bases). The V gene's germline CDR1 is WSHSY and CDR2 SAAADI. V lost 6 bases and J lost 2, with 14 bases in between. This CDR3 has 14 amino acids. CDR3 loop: CASSPSGATYEQYF. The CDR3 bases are TGCGCCAGCAGCCCAAGCGGTGCGACCTACGAGCAGTACTTC.

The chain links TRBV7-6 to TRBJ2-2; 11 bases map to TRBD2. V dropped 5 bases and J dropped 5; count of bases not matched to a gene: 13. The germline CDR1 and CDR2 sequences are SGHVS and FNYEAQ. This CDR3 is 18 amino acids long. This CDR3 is CASSTTISGRGKTGELFF. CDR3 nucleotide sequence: TGTGCCAGCAGCACAACTATTAGCGGGAGGGGGAAGACCGGGGAGCTGTTTTTT.

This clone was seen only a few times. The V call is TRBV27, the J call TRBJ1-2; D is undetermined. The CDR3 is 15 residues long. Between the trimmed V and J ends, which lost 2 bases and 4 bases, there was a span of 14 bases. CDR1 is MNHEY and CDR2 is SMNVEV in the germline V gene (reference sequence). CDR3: CASSLRAGTIYGYTF. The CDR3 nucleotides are TGTGCCAGCAGTTTAAGGGCGGGTACCATCTATGGCTACACCTTC.

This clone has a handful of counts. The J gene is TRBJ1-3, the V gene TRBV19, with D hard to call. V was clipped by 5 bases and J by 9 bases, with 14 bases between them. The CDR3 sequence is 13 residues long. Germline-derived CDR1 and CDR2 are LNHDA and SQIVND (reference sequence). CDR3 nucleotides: TGTGCCAGTAGTCAGAGCCGCGCGGTCACCATATATTTT. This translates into CASSQSRAVTIYF.

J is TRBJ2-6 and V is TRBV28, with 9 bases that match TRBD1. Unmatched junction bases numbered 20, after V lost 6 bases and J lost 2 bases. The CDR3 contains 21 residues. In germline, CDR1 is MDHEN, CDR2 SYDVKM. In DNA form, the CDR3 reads TGTGCCAGCAGCCCGCTTCGAAAAGGGACAGGGCCCACCGCTGGGGCCAACGTCCTGACTTTC. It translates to CASSPLRKGTGPTAGANVLTF. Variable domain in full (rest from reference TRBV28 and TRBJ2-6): DVKVTQSSRYLVKRTGEKVFLECVQDMDHENMFWYRQDPGLGLRLIYFSYDVKMKEKGDIPEGYSVSREKKERFSLILESASTNQTSMYLCASSPLRKGTGPTAGANVLTFGAGSRLTVL.

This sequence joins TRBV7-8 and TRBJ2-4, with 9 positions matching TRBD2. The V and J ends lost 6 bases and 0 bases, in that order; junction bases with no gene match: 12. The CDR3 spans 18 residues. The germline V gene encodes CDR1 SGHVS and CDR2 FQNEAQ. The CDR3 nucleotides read TGTGCCAGCAGTCCCCGCGGGGGGGGGATCTCAGCCAAAAACATTCAGTACTTC. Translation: CASSPRGGGISAKNIQYF.